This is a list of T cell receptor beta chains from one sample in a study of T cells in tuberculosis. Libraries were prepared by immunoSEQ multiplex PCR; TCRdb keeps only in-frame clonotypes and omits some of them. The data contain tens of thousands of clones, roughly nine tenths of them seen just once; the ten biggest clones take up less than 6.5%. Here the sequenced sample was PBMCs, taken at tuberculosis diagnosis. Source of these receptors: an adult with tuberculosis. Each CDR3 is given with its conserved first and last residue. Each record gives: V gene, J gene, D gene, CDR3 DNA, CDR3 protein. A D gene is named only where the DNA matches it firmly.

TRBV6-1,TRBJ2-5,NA,TGTGCCAGCAGTGAAGCCCATGGCAGGCTCGAGACCCAGTACTTC,CASSEAHGRLETQYF
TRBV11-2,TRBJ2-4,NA,TGTGCCAGCAGCTCCCGGGCAGGGCTAGATCTAGCCAAAAACATTCAGTACTTC,CASSSRAGLDLAKNIQYF
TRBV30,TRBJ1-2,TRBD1,TGTGCCTGGAGTGCAGGCGGACAGGGCGATGGCTACACCTTC,CAWSAGGQGDGYTF
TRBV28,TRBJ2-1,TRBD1,TGTGCCAGCAACCTTCTGGACAGGGTTGACAATGAGCAGTTCTTC,CASNLLDRVDNEQFF
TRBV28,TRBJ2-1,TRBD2,TGTGCCAGCAGTTTGGGAGGGGATCTGCATGAGCAGTTCTTC,CASSLGGDLHEQFF
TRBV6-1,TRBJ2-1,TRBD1,TGTGCCAGCAGTGGTCGGACAGGGGATGAGCAGTTCTTC,CASSGRTGDEQFF
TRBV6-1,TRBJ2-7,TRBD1,TGTGCCAGCAACCCCGGGACAGTTGGCTACGAGCAGTACTTC,CASNPGTVGYEQYF
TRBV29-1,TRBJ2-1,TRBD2,TGCAGCTCGGGGGGGCCGGGTAAGGAGCAGTTCTTC,CSSGGPGKEQFF
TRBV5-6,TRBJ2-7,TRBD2,TGTGCCAGCACCAAAATCGACGGGACTACCGAGACCTACGAGCAGTACTTC,CASTKIDGTTETYEQYF
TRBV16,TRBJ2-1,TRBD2,TGTGCCAGCAGCCAATTTTTGCGGGAGGGCCTCGATGAGCAGTTCTTC,CASSQFLREGLDEQFF